This T cell receptor (beta chain) was retrieved from a study of STAT5B mutations in CD4+ large granular lymphocyte leukemia. General study points: Patient CD4-sorted repertoires looked more clonal than healthy CD4+ repertoires, even without putative leukemic clones. Compared with healthy controls (2/35), patient top clones favored TRBV06 (8/27).

Germline CDR1 and CDR2: MNHNS and SASEGT. The CDR3 totals 15 residues. Generated by immunoSEQ multiplex PCR, the TCRdb table keeps only in-frame clones and is missing some. The sample lists tens of thousands of clones, around 82% occurring once. This clone was observed a few times. Its antigen is still unknown. The junction and the germline gene differ at one end; a read error may be behind it. This receptor was identified in a human donor in good health. The genes are TRBV6-1 and TRBJ2-7, with 14 bases lining up with TRBD2. Material: CD4+ T cells from blood buffy coats. Here the CDR3 reads CASSASGTSGGPRFF. The DNA for the CDR3 is TGTGCCAGCAGCGCATCCGGGACTAGCGGGGGTCCCAGGTTCTTC.